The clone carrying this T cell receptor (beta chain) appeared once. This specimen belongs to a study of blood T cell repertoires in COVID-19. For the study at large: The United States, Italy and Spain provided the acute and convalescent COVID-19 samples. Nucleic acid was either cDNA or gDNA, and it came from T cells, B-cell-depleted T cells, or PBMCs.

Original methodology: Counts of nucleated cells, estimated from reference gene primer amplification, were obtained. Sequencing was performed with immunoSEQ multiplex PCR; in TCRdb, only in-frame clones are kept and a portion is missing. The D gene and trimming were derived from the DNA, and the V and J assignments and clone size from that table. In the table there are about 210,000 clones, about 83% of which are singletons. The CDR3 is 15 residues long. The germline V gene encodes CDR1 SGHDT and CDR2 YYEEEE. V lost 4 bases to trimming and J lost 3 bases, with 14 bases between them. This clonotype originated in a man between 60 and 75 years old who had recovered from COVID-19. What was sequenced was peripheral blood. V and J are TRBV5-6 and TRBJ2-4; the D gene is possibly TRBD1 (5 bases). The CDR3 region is CASSQGWSGKNIQYF. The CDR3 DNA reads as TGTGCCAGCAGCCAGGGTTGGTCTGGCAAAAACATTCAGTACTTC. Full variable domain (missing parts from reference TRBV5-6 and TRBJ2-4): DAGVTQSPTHLIKTRGQQVTLRCSPKSGHDTVSWYQQALGQGPQFIFQYYEEEERQRGNFPDRFSGHQFPNYSSELNVNALLLGDSALYLCASSQGWSGKNIQYFGAGTRLSVL.